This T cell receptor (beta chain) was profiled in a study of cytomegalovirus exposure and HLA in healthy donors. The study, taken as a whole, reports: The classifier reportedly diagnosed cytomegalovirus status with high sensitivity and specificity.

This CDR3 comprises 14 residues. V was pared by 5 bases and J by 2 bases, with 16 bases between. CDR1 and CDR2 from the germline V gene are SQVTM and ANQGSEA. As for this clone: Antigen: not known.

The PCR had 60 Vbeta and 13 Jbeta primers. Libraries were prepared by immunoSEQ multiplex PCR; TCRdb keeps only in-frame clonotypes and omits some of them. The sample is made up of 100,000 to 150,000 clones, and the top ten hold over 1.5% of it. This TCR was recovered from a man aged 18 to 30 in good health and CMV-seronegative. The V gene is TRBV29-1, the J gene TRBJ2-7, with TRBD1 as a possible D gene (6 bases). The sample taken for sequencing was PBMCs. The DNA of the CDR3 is TGCAGCGTTCCCCGGCCAGGGGACACCTACGAGCAGTACTTC. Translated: CSVPRPGDTYEQYF.